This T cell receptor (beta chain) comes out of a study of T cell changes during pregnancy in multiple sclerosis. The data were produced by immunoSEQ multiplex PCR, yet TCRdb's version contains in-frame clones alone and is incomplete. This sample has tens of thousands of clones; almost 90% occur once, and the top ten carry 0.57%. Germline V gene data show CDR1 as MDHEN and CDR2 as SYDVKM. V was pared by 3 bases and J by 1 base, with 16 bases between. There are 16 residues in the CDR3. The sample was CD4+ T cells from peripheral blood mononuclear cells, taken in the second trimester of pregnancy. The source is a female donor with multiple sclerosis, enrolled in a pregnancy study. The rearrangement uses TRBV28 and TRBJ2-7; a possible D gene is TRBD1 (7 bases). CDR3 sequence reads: CASSFWGAGGSYEQYF. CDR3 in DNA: TGTGCCAGCAGTTTTTGGGGGGCAGGGGGTTCCTACGAGCAGTACTTC.